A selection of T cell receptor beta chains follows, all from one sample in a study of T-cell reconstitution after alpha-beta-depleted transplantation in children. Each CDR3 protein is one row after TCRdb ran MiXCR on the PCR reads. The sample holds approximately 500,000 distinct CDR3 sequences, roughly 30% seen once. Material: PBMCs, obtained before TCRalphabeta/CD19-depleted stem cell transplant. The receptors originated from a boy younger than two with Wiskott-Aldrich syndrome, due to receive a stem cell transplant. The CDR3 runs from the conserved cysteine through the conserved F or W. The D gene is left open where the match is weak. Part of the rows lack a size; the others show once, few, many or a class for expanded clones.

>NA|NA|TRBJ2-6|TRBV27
TGTGCCAGCACCCTAACGCTGAGCTCTGGGGCCAACGTCCTGACTTTC
CASTLTLSSGANVLTF
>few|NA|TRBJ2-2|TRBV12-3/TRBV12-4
TGTGCCAGCAGCATAACTAATAGGGTAACGGAGAGCACCGGGGAGCTGTTTTTT
CASSITNRVTESTGELFF
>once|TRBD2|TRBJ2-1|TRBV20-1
TGCAGTGCCCGATCCCATAGCGGGAGCGCCTACAATGAGCAGTTCTTC
CSARSHSGSAYNEQFF
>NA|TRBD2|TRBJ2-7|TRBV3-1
TGTGCCAGCAGCAGAGCGGGAGGGCCCTACGAGCAGTACTTC
CASSRAGGPYEQYF
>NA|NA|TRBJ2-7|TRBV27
TGTGCCAGCAGTTTGGCGGACGCCTACGAGCAGTACTTC
CASSLADAYEQYF
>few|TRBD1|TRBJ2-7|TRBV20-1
TGCAGTGCCGACCGGGACAGGGGATACGAGCAGTACTTC
CSADRDRGYEQYF
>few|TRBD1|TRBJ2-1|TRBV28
TGTGCCAGCAAACAGACAGGGCTAGCCGTCTACAATGAGCAGTTCTTC
CASKQTGLAVYNEQFF
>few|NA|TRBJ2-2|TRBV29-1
TGCAGCGTGTCGGACGGAGCGAACACCGGGGAGCTGTTTTTT
CSVSDGANTGELFF
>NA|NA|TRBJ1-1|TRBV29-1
TGCAGCGGCCATATCCAGGGGACTGAAGCTTTCTTT
CSGHIQGTEAFF
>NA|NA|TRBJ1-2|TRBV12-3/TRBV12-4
TGTGCCAGCAGTTTTCCGGGCCGAAACTATGGCTACACCTTC
CASSFPGRNYGYTF
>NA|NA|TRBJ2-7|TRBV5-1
TGCGCCAGCAGCTTGGGGATGGCCCAACCCTACGAGCAGTACTTC
CASSLGMAQPYEQYF
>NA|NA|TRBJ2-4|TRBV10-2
TGCGCCAGCAGTTTCGGCAAAAACATTCAGTACTTC
CASSFGKNIQYF
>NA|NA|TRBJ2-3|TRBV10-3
TGTGCCACCTTCAACTTGATGGATACGCAGTATTTT
CATFNLMDTQYF
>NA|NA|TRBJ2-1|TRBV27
TGTGCCAGCAGTTTATCCCCCGACAGATACAATGAGCAGTTCTTC
CASSLSPDRYNEQFF
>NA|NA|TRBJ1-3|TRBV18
TGTGCCAGCTCACCCAAGGACACCATATATTTT
CASSPKDTIYF
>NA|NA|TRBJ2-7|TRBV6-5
TGTGCCAGCAGTTACTCGAAGGGGAGCTCCTACGAGCAGTACTTC
CASSYSKGSSYEQYF
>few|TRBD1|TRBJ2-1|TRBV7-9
TGTGCCAGCAGCGAGGGGGCGACTATGAGCTCCTACAATGAGCAGTTCTTC
CASSEGATMSSYNEQFF
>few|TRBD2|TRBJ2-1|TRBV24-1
TGTGCCACCACTAGCGGAAACAATGAGCAGTTCTTC
CATTSGNNEQFF
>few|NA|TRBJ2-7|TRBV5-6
TGTGCCAGCAGCTCGAGTGGGGACGGGTCAGGGTACGAGCAGTACTTC
CASSSSGDGSGYEQYF
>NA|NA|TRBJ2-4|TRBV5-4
TGTGCCAGCAGCTTGGCCCAGACCAAAAACATTCAGTACTTC
CASSLAQTKNIQYF